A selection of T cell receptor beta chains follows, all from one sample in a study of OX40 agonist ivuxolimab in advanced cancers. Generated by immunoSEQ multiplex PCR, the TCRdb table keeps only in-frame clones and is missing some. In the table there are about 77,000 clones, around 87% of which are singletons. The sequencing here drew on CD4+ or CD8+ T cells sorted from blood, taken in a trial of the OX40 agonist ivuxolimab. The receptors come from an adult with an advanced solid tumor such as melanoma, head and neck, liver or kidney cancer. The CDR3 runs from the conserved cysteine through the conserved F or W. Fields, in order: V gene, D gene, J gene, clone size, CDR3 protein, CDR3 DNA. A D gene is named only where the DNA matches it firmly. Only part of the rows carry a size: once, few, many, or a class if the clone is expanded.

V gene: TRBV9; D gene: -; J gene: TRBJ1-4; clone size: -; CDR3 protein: CASSVGPGGSNEKLFF; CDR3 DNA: TGTGCCAGCAGCGTTGGACCCGGGGGCTCTAATGAAAAACTGTTTTTT
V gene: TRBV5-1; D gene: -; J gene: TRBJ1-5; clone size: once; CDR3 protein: CASSLEPYSNQPQHF; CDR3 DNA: TGCGCCAGCAGCCTGGAACCTTATAGCAATCAGCCCCAGCATTTT
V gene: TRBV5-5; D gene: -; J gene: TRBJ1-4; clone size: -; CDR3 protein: CASSSNDPGRWYATNEKLFF; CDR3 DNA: TGTGCCAGCAGCTCGAACGATCCGGGACGGTGGTATGCAACTAATGAAAAACTGTTTTTT
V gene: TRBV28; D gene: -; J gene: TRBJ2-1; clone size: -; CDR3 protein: CASSLNAVRLSLYNEQFF; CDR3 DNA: TGTGCCAGCAGTTTGAACGCGGTGAGACTCTCTTTATACAATGAGCAGTTCTTC
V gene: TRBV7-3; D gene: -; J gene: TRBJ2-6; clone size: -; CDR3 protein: CASSLAGSGANVLTF; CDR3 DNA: TGTGCCAGCAGCTTAGCTGGATCCGGGGCCAACGTCCTGACTTTC
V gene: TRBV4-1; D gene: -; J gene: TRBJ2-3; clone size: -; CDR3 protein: CASSQDPTDTQYF; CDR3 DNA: TGCGCCAGCAGCCAAGATCCAACAGATACGCAGTATTTT
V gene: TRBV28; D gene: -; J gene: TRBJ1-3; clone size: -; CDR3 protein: CASIHRLPSGNTIYF; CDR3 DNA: TGTGCCAGCATTCACAGGTTACCCTCTGGAAACACCATATATTTT
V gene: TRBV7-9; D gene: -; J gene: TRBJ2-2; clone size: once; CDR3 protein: CASSLAKGEDPNTGELFF; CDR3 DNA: TGTGCCAGCAGCTTAGCGAAGGGGGAGGACCCGAACACCGGGGAGCTGTTTTTT
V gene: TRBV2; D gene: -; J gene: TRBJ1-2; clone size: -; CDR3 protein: CASSVRGYYGYTF; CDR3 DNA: TGTGCCAGCAGTGTAAGGGGGTACTATGGCTACACCTTC
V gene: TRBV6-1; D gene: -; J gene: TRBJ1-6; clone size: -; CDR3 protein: CASSEFADNNSPLHF; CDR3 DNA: TGTGCCAGCAGTGAATTTGCGGACAATAATTCACCCCTCCACTTT
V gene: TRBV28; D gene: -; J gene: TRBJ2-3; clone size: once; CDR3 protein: CASNQGGGPDTQYF; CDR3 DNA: TGTGCCAGCAACCAGGGGGGAGGTCCAGATACGCAGTATTTT
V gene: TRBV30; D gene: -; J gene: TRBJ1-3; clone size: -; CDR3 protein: CAWRNQGSGNTIYF; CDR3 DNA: TGTGCCTGGAGGAATCAGGGATCTGGAAACACCATATATTTT
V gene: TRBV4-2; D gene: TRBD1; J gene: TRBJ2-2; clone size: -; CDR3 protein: CASSQDVRTGANTGELFF; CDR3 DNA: TGTGCCAGCAGCCAAGATGTCCGGACAGGCGCGAACACCGGGGAGCTGTTTTTT
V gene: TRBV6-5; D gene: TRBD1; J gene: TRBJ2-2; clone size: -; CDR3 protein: CASRGQGRSGELFF; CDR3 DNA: TGTGCCAGCAGAGGACAGGGAAGATCCGGGGAGCTGTTTTTT
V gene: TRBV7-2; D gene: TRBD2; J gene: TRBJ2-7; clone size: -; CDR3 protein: CASSLVCPSSGGSEQYF; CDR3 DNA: TGTGCCAGCAGCTTAGTATGTCCGTCCAGCGGGGGGAGTGAGCAGTACTTC
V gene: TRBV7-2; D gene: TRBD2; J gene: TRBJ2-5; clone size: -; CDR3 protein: CASSAWTSGGETQYF; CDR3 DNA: TGTGCCAGCAGCGCCTGGACTAGCGGAGGCGAGACCCAGTACTTC
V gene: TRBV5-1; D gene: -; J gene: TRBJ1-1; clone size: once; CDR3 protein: CASSLAPPNTEAFF; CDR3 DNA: TGCGCCAGCAGCTTGGCACCGCCGAACACTGAAGCTTTCTTT
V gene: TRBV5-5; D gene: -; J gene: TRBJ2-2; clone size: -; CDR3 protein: CASSRTGPGELFF; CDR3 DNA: TGTGCCAGCAGCCGTACAGGGCCCGGGGAGCTGTTTTTT